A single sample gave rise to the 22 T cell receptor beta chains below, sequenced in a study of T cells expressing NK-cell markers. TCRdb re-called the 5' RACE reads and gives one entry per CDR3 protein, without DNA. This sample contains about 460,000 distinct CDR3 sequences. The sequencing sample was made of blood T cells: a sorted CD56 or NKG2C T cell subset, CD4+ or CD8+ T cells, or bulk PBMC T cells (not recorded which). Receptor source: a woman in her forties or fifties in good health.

This CDR3 reads CASSQGLTEVETQYF. The V and J genes are TRBV3-1 and TRBJ2-5. Germline loops: CDR1 LGHDT, CDR2 YNNKEL (reference sequence). There are 15 residues in the CDR3.

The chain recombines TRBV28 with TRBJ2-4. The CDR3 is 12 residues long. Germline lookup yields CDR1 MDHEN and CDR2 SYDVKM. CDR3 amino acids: CASSRLNGVQYF. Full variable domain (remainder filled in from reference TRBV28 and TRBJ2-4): DVKVTQSSRYLVKRTGEKVFLECVQDMDHENMFWYRQDPGLGLRLIYFSYDVKMKEKGDIPEGYSVSREKKERFSLILESASTNQTSMYLCASSRLNGVQYFGAGTRLSVL.

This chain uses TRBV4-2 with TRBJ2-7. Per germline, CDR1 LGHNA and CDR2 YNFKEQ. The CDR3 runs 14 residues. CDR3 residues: CASSQDRRSYEQYF.

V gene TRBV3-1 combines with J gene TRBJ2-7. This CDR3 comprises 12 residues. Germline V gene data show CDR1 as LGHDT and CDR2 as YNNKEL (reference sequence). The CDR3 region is CASSPGPREQYF.

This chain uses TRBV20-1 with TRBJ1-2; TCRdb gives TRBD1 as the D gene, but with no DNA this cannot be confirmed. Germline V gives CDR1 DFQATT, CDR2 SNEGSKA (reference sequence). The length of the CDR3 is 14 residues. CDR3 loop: CSAERDSPNYGYTF.

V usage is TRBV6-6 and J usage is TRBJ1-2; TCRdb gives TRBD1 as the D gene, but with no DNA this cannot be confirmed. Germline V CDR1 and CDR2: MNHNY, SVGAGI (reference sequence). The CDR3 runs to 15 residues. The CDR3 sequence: CASLPPGTGHYGYTF.

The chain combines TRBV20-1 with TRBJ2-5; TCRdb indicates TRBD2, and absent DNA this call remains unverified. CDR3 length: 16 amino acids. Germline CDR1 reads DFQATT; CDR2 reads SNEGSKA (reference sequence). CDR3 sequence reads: CSARVSDFPSGETQYF.

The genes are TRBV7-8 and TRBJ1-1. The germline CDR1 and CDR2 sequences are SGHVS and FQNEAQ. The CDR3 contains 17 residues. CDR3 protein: CASSPLPGAGENTEAFF.

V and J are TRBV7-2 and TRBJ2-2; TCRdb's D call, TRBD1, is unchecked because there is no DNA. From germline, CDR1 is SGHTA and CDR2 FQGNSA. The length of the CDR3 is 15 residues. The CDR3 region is CASSLVGRYTGELFF.

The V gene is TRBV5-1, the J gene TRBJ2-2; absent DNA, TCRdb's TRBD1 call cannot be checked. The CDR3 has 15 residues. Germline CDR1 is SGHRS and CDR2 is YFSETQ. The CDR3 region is CASSLRAGTTGELFF.

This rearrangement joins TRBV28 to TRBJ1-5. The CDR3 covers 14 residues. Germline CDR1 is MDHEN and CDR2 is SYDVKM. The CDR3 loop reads CASSAPGLNQPQHF.

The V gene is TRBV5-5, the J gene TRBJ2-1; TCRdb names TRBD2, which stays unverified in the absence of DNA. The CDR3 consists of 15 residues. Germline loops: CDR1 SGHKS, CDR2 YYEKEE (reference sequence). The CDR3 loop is CASSLSWGRGNEQFF.

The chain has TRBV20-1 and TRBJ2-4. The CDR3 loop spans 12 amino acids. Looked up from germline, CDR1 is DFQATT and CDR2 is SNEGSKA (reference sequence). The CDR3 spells CSARAVKNIQYF.

CDR3 sequence reads: CASSQDWGVGSPLHF. The V and J genes are TRBV4-1 and TRBJ1-6; as DNA is missing, the TRBD1 call by TCRdb cannot be tested. The germline gives CDR1 MGHRA, CDR2 YSYEKL. CDR3 size: 15 residues.

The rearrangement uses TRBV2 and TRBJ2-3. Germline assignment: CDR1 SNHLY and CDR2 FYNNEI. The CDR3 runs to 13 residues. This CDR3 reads CASSVENTDTQYF. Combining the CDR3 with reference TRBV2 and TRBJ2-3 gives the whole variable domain EPEVTQTPSHQVTQMGQEVILRCVPISNHLYFYWYRQILGQKVEFLVSFYNNEISEKSEIFDDQFSVERPDGSNFTLKIRSTKLEDSAMYFCASSVENTDTQYFGPGTRLTVL.

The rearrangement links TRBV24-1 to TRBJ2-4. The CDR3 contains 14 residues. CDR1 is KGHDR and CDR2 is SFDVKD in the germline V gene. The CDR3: CATSDSDSRNIQYF.

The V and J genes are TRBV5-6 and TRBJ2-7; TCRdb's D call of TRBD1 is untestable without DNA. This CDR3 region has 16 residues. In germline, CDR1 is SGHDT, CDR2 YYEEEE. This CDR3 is CASSLAVFRGTYEQYF.

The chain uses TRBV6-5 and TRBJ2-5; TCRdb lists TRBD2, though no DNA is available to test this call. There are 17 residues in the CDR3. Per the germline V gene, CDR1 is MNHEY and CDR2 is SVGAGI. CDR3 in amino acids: CASSGRTSGRSRETQYF.

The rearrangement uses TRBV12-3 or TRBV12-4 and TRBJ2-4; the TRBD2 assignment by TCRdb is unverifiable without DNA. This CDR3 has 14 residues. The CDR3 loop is CASSLSSDGNIQYF.

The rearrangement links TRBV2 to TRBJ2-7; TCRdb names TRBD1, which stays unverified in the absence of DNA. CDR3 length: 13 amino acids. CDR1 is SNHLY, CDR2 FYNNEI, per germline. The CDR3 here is CASMGREAYEQYF.

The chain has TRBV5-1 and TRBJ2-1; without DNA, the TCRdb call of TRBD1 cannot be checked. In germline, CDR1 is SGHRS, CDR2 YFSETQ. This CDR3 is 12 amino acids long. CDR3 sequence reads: CASSRDLVEQFF.

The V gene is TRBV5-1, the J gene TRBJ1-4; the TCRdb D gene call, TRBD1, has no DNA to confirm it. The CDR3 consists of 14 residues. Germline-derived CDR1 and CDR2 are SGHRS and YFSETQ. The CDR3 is CASSPRTGEEKLFF.